The clone carrying this T cell receptor beta chain was counted ten times or more. The sample originates from a study of patients with pleural tuberculosis. Per the germline V gene, CDR1 is ENHRY and CDR2 is SYGVKD. Unmatched junction bases numbered 3, after V lost 7 bases and J lost 4 bases. The CDR3 is made up of 13 amino acids. From the reads, TCRdb called clonotypes with MiXCR, one entry per CDR3 protein. This sample has around 49,000 distinct CDR3 sequences, with 6% to 9.5% found just once. The genes are TRBV10-3 and TRBJ1-2, with TRBD1 matching over 10 bases. This TCR was recovered from a human donor with pleural tuberculosis. The CDR3 DNA reads TGTGCCATCATGGGACAGGGGAGCTATGGCTACACCTTC. Amino acid sequence: CAIMGQGSYGYTF.